Following are 3 T cell receptor beta chains from one sample sequenced in a study of shared clonotypes between healthy human individuals. Assay used: immunoSEQ multiplex PCR; TCRdb lists only in-frame clones, some missing. Of under 850,000 clones listed, around 70% are singletons. The specimen sequenced was memory CD4+ T cells sorted from blood. Documented subset: CD45RA-negative fraction. These receptors were collected from a woman aged 25 to 39 in good health.

This clone was observed a single time. The CDR3 coding sequence is TGTGCCAGCATCCAGGGGGCTGCGGGAAACACCATATATTTT. It yields the protein CASIQGAAGNTIYF. The V call is TRBV6-6, the J call TRBJ1-3, with 8 bases identical to TRBD1. Per the germline V gene, CDR1 is MNHNY and CDR2 is SVGAGI (reference sequence). The CDR3 loop spans 14 amino acids. V trimming: 7 bases; J trimming: 4 bases; junction bases outside the gene matches: 6.

The CDR3 sequence: CASSLMTYTGELFF. CDR3 bases: TGTGCCAGCAGCTTAATGACCTACACCGGGGAGCTGTTTTTT. V and J are TRBV7-9 and TRBJ2-2; D unclear. V was pared by 2 bases and J by 3 bases, with 7 bases between. The germline V gene has CDR1 SEHNR and CDR2 FQNEAQ (reference sequence). CDR3 size: 14 residues.

The V gene is TRBV27, the J gene TRBJ2-5; 7 positions match TRBD2. The CDR3 is 14 amino acids. The germline gives CDR1 MNHEY, CDR2 SMNVEV (reference sequence). Trimming cost V 7 bases and J 5 bases; bases outside gene matches: 10. CDR3 region: CASTSWDGGETQYF. CDR3 nucleotides: TGTGCCAGCACCTCATGGGACGGGGGGGAGACCCAGTACTTC.